Following are 3 T cell receptor beta chains from one sample sequenced in a study of T cell clones after liver transplantation (dated by TCRdb to the late 2010s). Library creation used the immunoSEQ multiplex PCR assay. TCRdb obtained this table from immuneACCESS and retained in-frame rearrangements with V and J assigned. These tables miss some clones; where compared with another copy, unresolved V genes account for less than half of the shortfall, and the remainder is unexplained. The table for this sample lists 51,000 or so clones; approximately 87% of them were counted only once. The top ten clones comprise over 13% of the sample. Sequenced here: CD8+ T cells from blood, sampled 12 months after liver transplant. Receptors were obtained from a human patient who received a liver transplant. Following a transplant, some T cells may be graft donor cells, not patient cells.

V usage is TRBV7-9 and J usage is TRBJ2-7; D may be TRBD2 (6 bases). This CDR3 has 16 amino acids. The germline gives CDR1 SEHNR, CDR2 FQNEAQ (reference sequence). Between the trimmed V and J ends, which lost 5 bases and 6 bases, there was a span of 23 bases. CDR3 sequence reads: CASSDSSRRGRVEQYF. CDR3 sequence (DNA): TGTGCCAGCAGCGATTCCAGCCGGCGGGGCCGTGTCGAGCAGTACTTC.

The chain recombines TRBV18 with TRBJ2-3; no firm D call. Germline loops: CDR1 KGHSH, CDR2 LQKENI. CDR3 length: 13 amino acids. V lost 3 bases and J lost 4, with 8 bases in between. For the CDR3, the DNA is TGTGCCAGCTCACCGATAGGAGCAGATACGCAGTATTTT. It codes for CASSPIGADTQYF.

The rearrangement uses TRBV28 and TRBJ2-7, with TRBD2 matching 11 bases. Trimming removed 3 bases from V and 7 bases from J; junction bases left unmatched: 11. Germline V gene sequence: CDR1 MDHEN, CDR2 SYDVKM. The CDR3 loop spans 16 amino acids. In DNA form, the CDR3 reads TGTGCCAGCAGTTTTACACTCGGACTAGCGGGCGATGAGCAGTACTTC. This codes for CASSFTLGLAGDEQYF. The full variable domain, completed using reference TRBV28 and TRBJ2-7, is DVKVTQSSRYLVKRTGEKVFLECVQDMDHENMFWYRQDPGLGLRLIYFSYDVKMKEKGDIPEGYSVSREKKERFSLILESASTNQTSMYLCASSFTLGLAGDEQYFGPGTRLTVT.